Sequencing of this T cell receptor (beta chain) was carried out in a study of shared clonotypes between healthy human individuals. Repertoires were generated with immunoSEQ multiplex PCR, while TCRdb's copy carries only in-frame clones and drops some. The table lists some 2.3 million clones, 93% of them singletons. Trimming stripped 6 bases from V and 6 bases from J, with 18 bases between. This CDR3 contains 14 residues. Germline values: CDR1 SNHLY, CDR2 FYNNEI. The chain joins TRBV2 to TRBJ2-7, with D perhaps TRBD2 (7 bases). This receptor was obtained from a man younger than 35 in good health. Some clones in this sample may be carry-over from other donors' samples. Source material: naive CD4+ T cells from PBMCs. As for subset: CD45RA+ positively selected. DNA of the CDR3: TGTGCCAGCAGGTTGGGGGGGCCCCTGGGCGAGCAGTACTTC. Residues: CASRLGGPLGEQYF. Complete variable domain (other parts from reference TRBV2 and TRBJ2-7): EPEVTQTPSHQVTQMGQEVILRCVPISNHLYFYWYRQILGQKVEFLVSFYNNEISEKSEIFDDQFSVERPDGSNFTLKIRSTKLEDSAMYFCASRLGGPLGEQYFGPGTRLTVT.